This TCR beta chain was documented in a study of cytomegalovirus exposure and HLA in healthy donors. Study observations and caveats: Most TCR sequences proved rare, with some public TCRs found in many donors. An ancestry cluster, one associated with Asian ancestry, reportedly showed fewer N-insertions than the approximately 670-donor mean in a later analysis.

Note on this clone: The target antigen is unknown.

Healthy individuals who donated bone marrow served as the donors. There were likely unrecorded immune exposures, though donors were nominally healthy when sampled. The CDR3 is made up of 14 amino acids. The ends were cut back, 5 bases at V and 4 bases at J, with 17 bases in the middle. CDR1 GTSNPN and CDR2 SVGIG come from the germline V gene (reference sequence). Vbeta (60) and Jbeta (13) primers were used in the PCR. Method: immunoSEQ multiplex PCR; TCRdb's copy keeps in-frame clones and lacks some. The repertoire holds 90,000 to 120,000 clones, roughly three fifths seen once, with 3% to 4.5% in the top ten.

This chain links TRBV30 with TRBJ1-1; D is perhaps TRBD1 (6 bases). Sequences were obtained from PBMCs. The receptor comes from a man aged 30 to 39 in good health and CMV-seropositive. The CDR3 loop is CAWGGGVSSTEAFF. The DNA of the CDR3 is TGTGCCTGGGGAGGGGGGGTGAGCTCCACTGAAGCTTTCTTT.